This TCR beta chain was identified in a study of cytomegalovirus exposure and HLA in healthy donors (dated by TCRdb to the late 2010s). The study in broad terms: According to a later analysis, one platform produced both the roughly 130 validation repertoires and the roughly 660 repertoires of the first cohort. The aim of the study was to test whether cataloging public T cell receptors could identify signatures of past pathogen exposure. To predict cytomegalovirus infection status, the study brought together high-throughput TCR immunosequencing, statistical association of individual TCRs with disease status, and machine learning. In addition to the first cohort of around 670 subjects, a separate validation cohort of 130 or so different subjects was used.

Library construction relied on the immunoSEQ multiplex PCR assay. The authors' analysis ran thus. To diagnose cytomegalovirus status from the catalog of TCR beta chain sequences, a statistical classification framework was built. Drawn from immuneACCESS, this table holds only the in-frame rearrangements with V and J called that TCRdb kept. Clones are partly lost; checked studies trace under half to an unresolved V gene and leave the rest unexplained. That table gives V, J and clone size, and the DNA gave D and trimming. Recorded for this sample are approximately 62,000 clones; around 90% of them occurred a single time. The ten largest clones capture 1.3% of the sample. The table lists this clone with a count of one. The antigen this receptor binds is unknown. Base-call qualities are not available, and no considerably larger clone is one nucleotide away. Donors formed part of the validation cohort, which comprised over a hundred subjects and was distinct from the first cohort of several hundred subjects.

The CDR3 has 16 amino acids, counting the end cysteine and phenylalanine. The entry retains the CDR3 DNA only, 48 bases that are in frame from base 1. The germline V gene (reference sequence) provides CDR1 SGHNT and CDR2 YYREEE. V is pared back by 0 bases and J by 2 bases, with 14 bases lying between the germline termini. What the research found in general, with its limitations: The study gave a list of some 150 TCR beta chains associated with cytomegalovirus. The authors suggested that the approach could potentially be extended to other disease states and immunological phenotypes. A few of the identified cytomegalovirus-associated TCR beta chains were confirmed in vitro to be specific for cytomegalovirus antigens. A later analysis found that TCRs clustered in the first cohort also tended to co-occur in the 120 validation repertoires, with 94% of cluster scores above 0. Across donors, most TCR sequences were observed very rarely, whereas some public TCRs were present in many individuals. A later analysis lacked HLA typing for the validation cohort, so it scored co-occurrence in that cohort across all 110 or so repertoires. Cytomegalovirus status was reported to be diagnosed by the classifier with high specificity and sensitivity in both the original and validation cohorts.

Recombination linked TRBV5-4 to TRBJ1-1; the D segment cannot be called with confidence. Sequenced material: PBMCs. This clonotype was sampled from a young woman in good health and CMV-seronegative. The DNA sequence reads TGTGCCAGCAGCTTGGGTAAAGCTGTGGTCAACACTGAAGCTTTCTTT. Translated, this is CASSLGKAVVNTEAFF.